This TCR beta chain was recovered during a study of T cell changes during pregnancy in multiple sclerosis. This clone has only a few counts. TCRdb's table, derived via immunoSEQ multiplex PCR, lists solely in-frame clones and lacks some. The sample lists about 38,000 clones, roughly 89% occurring once. The V end lost 1 base, the J end lost 9 bases, and 12 bases lay between the germline ends. The CDR3 sequence is 14 residues long. Germline assignment: CDR1 LGHNA and CDR2 YSLEER. The chain employs TRBV4-3 and TRBJ2-2, with D perhaps TRBD2 (6 bases). The sample was CD4+ T cells from peripheral blood mononuclear cells, taken before pregnancy. The origin of this receptor is a female donor with multiple sclerosis, enrolled in a pregnancy study. CDR3 DNA: TGCGCCAGCAGCCAAGTGCAGGGAGGTTGGGAGCTGTTTTTT. It yields the protein CASSQVQGGWELFF.